Below, 8 T cell receptor beta chains from the same sample are listed, as sequenced in a study of T cell responses to AZD1222 COVID-19 vaccine. Libraries were prepared by immunoSEQ multiplex PCR; TCRdb keeps only in-frame clonotypes and omits some of them. The sample carries about 180,000 clones, roughly nine tenths recorded once. Sequenced here: peripheral blood, sampled on day 0 of AZD1222 vaccination. Source of these receptors: an adult in good health.

The gene calls are TRBV5-4 and TRBJ1-1, with a tentative D call TRBD1 (6 bases). The CDR3 totals 13 residues. Trimming pared 3 bases from V and 3 bases from J, leaving 9 bases between. Germline V gene sequence: CDR1 SGHNT, CDR2 YYREEE (reference sequence). The CDR3 coding sequence is TGTGCCAGCAGCTGGGGGACACACACTGAAGCTTTCTTT. Protein: CASSWGTHTEAFF.

In nucleotides, the CDR3 is TGTGCCAGTATGTCTCGCGGGGCCCCAGGAGGTTCACCCCTCCACTTT. Its protein product is CASMSRGAPGGSPLHF. The rearrangement joins TRBV19 to TRBJ1-6; maybe TRBD1 (5 bases). This CDR3 comprises 16 residues. The V gene lost 7 bases and the J gene lost 9 bases, with 22 bases spanning the gap. Germline V lookup: CDR1 LNHDA, CDR2 SQIVND (reference sequence). The full variable domain, in which reference TRBV19 and TRBJ1-6 provide the parts outside the CDR3, is DGGITQSPKYLFRKEGQNVTLSCEQNLNHDAMYWYRQDPGQGLRLIYYSQIVNDFQKGDIAEGYSVSREKKESFPLTVTSAQKNPTAFYLCASMSRGAPGGSPLHFGNGTRLTVT.

V is TRBV19 and J is TRBJ1-1; D ambiguous. The CDR3 length is 14 residues. Trimming shortened V by 3 bases and J by 5 bases, and 13 bases separated the two germline ends. The germline V gene has CDR1 LNHDA and CDR2 SQIVND (reference sequence). The DNA for the CDR3 is TGTGCCAGTAGTATTGAGGGAGAGAGGACTGAAGCTTTCTTT. This codes for CASSIEGERTEAFF.

This clone showed up just once. This sequence joins TRBV30 and TRBJ1-5; 7 nucleotides line up with TRBD1. Looked up from germline, CDR1 is GTSNPN and CDR2 is SVGIG (reference sequence). V trimming: 2 bases; J trimming: 1 base; junction bases outside the gene matches: 2. This CDR3 has 14 amino acids. In DNA form, the CDR3 reads TGTGCCTGGAGTAGGACAGGAAGCAATCAGCCCCAGCATTTT. Translation gives CAWSRTGSNQPQHF.

The genes are TRBV11-1 and TRBJ1-1; the D is unclear. The CDR3 loop spans 14 amino acids. V was cut by 2 bases and J by 4 bases, with 11 bases left in between. Germline V lookup: CDR1 SGHAT, CDR2 FQDESV (reference sequence). CDR3 region: CASSLYELGTEAFF. The CDR3 DNA follows: TGTGCCAGCAGCTTATATGAGTTGGGCACTGAAGCTTTCTTT.

This chain uses TRBV27 with TRBJ2-5; D call uncertain. Trimming removed 5 bases at V and 5 bases at J, with 15 bases between. Germline loops: CDR1 MNHEY, CDR2 SMNVEV (reference sequence). The CDR3 sequence is 14 residues long. CDR3 protein: CASSPNLSMETQYF. CDR3 DNA sequence: TGTGCCAGCAGTCCGAACCTTAGTATGGAGACCCAGTACTTC.

The J gene is TRBJ2-1, the V gene TRBV18; 8 nucleotides align to TRBD1. Germline assignment: CDR1 KGHSH and CDR2 LQKENI. CDR3 length: 14 amino acids. Germline trimming cut 6 bases from V and 5 bases from J; bases unmatched to any gene: 6. This chain's CDR3 is CASSPGQVNNEQFF. The CDR3 DNA reads TGTGCCAGCTCGCCGGGACAGGTTAACAATGAGCAGTTCTTC.

The chain combines TRBV6-5 with TRBJ2-5; TRBD1 matches 11 bases. V was clipped by 6 bases and J by 1 base; unmatched bases: 4. The CDR3 totals 15 residues. CDR1 and CDR2 (germline): MNHEY, SVGAGI. CDR3 bases: TGTGCCAGCAGACCCGGGACAGGGGGCCAAGAGACCCAGTACTTC. As protein: CASRPGTGGQETQYF.